This T cell receptor (beta chain) emerged from a study of CD8 T cells in Susac syndrome. For the study at large: Within the group of sequenced Susac syndrome patients, about six had active disease and 8 or 9 were in remission.

There are 13 residues in the CDR3. The V gene lost 5 bases and the J gene lost 5 bases, with 13 bases spanning the gap. Per the germline V gene, CDR1 is SEHNR and CDR2 is FQNEAQ (reference sequence). A quantity of about 0.5 to 1 ug RNA underwent reverse transcription using random hexamers. A single record per CDR3 protein comes from TCRdb applying MiXCR to the immunoSEQ multiplex PCR reads. Of 100,000 or so distinct CDR3 sequences listed, 95% are singletons. Study observations and caveats: Regarding the TCR sequencing and HLA analysis, the study admitted that a relatively small number of individuals were involved. Roughly 5 Susac-specific public clones appeared in CD8+ TEMRA repertoires, and some 15 in total CD8+ repertoires.

With regard to this clonotype: What it binds is not known.

The chain carries TRBV7-9 and TRBJ2-7; D possibly uses TRBD1 or TRBD2 (5 bases each). The sequence was obtained from a human donor with Susac syndrome. Specimen: CD8+ T cells from PBMCs. CDR3 DNA: TGTGCCAGCAGCCCGCCCGGGGCTAACGAGCAGTACTTC. Protein sequence: CASSPPGANEQYF.